The 23 T cell receptor beta chains below were found in one sample sequenced in a study of monozygotic twins with inflammatory bowel disease. TCRdb reprocessed the 5' RACE reads and keeps a single row for each CDR3 protein, giving no DNA. This sample contains tens of thousands of distinct CDR3 sequences. Sequencing was carried out using blood. Every receptor here comes from a human donor with ulcerative colitis or Crohn's disease, or a healthy co-twin of an affected twin (not recorded which).

The rearrangement links TRBV20-1 to TRBJ2-7; TCRdb reports TRBD1, a call that lacks DNA to check it against. Looked up from germline, CDR1 is DFQATT and CDR2 is SNEGSKA (reference sequence). The CDR3 is 17 residues long. The CDR3 sequence: CSARDRQSTLLSYEQYF.

This chain links TRBV5-6 with TRBJ2-6. CDR3 length: 15 amino acids. Germline assignment: CDR1 SGHDT and CDR2 YYEEEE. CDR3 in amino acids: CASSRRGSGANVLTF.

This sequence joins TRBV5-6 and TRBJ2-3; there is no DNA to check the TCRdb D call of TRBD1. The CDR3 loop spans 14 amino acids. Germline V gene sequence: CDR1 SGHDT, CDR2 YYEEEE. CDR3 sequence: CASSPDRGQHTQYF.

The chain carries TRBV25-1 and TRBJ2-1; TCRdb's D call, TRBD1, is unchecked because there is no DNA. Germline CDR1 MGHDK, CDR2 SYGVNS. The CDR3 loop spans 17 amino acids. CDR3 protein: CASSARPGTGPNNEQFF.

The chain recombines TRBV2 with TRBJ2-7; TCRdb names TRBD1, which stays unverified in the absence of DNA. This CDR3 has 11 amino acids. In germline, CDR1 is SNHLY, CDR2 FYNNEI. The CDR3 sequence: CASRGGQEQYF.

The chain links TRBV18 to TRBJ2-7; the D call from TCRdb, TRBD1, cannot be confirmed without DNA. The germline CDR1 and CDR2 sequences are KGHSH and LQKENI. CDR3 length: 15 amino acids. This CDR3 reads CASSIPGRTNYEQYF.

The chain carries TRBV6-1 and TRBJ1-1. CDR1 is MNHNS, CDR2 SASEGT, per germline. The CDR3 totals 12 residues. CDR3 sequence reads: CASSDARHEAFF.

This chain uses TRBV7-2 with TRBJ2-7; TCRdb calls TRBD1, which cannot be checked without DNA. The CDR3 has 17 residues. Per the germline V gene, CDR1 is SGHTA and CDR2 is FQGNSA. This chain's CDR3 is CASSFAWDSFSSYEQYF.

The chain links TRBV10-3 to TRBJ2-3; with no DNA, the TCRdb D assignment of TRBD2 cannot be verified. Looked up from germline, CDR1 is ENHRY and CDR2 is SYGVKD. The CDR3 is made up of 14 amino acids. The chain's CDR3 is CAIRQAGATDTQYF.

V usage is TRBV15 and J usage is TRBJ2-2. The CDR3 is 13 amino acids. Per the germline V gene, CDR1 is LNHNV and CDR2 is YYDKDF (reference sequence). This CDR3 reads CATSRGDSGELFF.

V usage is TRBV3-1 and J usage is TRBJ2-7. Germline CDR1 LGHDT, CDR2 YNNKEL (reference sequence). CDR3 length: 11 amino acids. The CDR3 is CASSQASEQYF.

This chain joins TRBV28 and TRBJ2-7; TCRdb selects TRBD1, and the lack of DNA leaves this call unchecked. CDR3 size: 15 residues. Germline CDR1 reads MDHEN; CDR2 reads SYDVKM. This CDR3 reads CASSLPNNRVNEQYF.

J is TRBJ2-3 and V is TRBV25-1; TCRdb indicates TRBD2, and absent DNA this call remains unverified. In germline, CDR1 is MGHDK, CDR2 SYGVNS. The CDR3 has 15 amino acids. The chain's CDR3 is CASSREAGSTDTQYF.

CDR3 sequence: CASSLSRGELFF. V is TRBV27 and J is TRBJ2-2. The CDR3 is 12 amino acids. Germline loops: CDR1 MNHEY, CDR2 SMNVEV (reference sequence).

The V and J genes are TRBV7-9 and TRBJ1-1; TCRdb's assignment of TRBD1 cannot be checked, as there is no DNA. The CDR3 has 12 amino acids. Germline loops: CDR1 SEHNR, CDR2 FQNEAQ (reference sequence). CDR3 amino acids: CASSFRGPEAFF.

The chain is built from TRBV5-1 and TRBJ2-2; the D call of TRBD1 rests on TCRdb alone, since no DNA is present to check it. This CDR3 is built from 14 residues. Germline assignment: CDR1 SGHRS and CDR2 YFSETQ. CDR3 amino acids: CASKGQSNTGELFF.

V usage is TRBV6-2 or TRBV6-3 and J usage is TRBJ2-2. The CDR3 contains 11 residues. Looked up from germline, CDR1 is MNHEY and CDR2 is SVGEGT. The CDR3 spells CASKEYGELFF.

This rearrangement joins TRBV4-3 to TRBJ2-7; the TCRdb D gene call, TRBD1, has no DNA to confirm it. In germline, CDR1 is LGHNA, CDR2 YSLEER. The CDR3 extends over 18 amino acids. This CDR3 is CASSQEWQFRTVFYEQYF.

The chain links TRBV12-3 or TRBV12-4 to TRBJ1-2. The CDR3 extends over 14 amino acids. The CDR3 protein is CASSFVGYNYGYTF.

The J gene is TRBJ1-3, the V gene TRBV5-1. In germline, CDR1 is SGHRS, CDR2 YFSETQ. CDR3 length: 13 residues. CDR3 in amino acids: CASSSDGGNTIYF.

V gene TRBV27 combines with J gene TRBJ1-2; TCRdb outputs TRBD1, but without DNA this stays unchecked. Germline V gives CDR1 MNHEY, CDR2 SMNVEV (reference sequence). This CDR3 is built from 14 residues. CDR3: CASSFKGRDYGYTF.

V is TRBV19 and J is TRBJ1-2; without DNA, the TCRdb call of TRBD1 cannot be checked. The germline gives CDR1 LNHDA, CDR2 SQIVND (reference sequence). There are 12 residues in the CDR3. CDR3 in amino acids: CASSIRTGRWSF.

The chain recombines TRBV10-3 with TRBJ1-1; TCRdb indicates TRBD1, and absent DNA this call remains unverified. CDR3 length: 15 amino acids. The germline V gene has CDR1 ENHRY and CDR2 SYGVKD. The CDR3 sequence is CAIRRKTTGVNEAFF.